The 22 T cell receptor beta chains presented below share a single source sample, sequenced in a study of T cell repertoires in cytomegalovirus infection. TCRdb analysed the reads with MiXCR anew, one entry per CDR3 protein. The sample contains about 250,000 distinct CDR3 sequences, around 6.2% of which appear only once. The sample taken for sequencing was PBMCs. These receptors came from a human donor in good health (CMV status not recorded). Some clones in this sample may be carry-over from other donors' samples.

This clonotype occurred many times. The chain recombines TRBV2 with TRBJ2-5, with 7 bases identical to TRBD1. CDR1 and CDR2 from the germline V gene are SNHLY and FYNNEI. CDR3 length: 16 amino acids. V lost 8 bases, J lost 0 bases, and 12 bases stayed unmatched. The CDR3 spells CASQQGQIRYQETQYF. Written as DNA, the CDR3 is TGTGCCAGCCAACAGGGACAGATACGCTACCAAGAGACCCAGTACTTC. Full variable domain (outside the CDR3, taken from reference TRBV2 and TRBJ2-5): EPEVTQTPSHQVTQMGQEVILRCVPISNHLYFYWYRQILGQKVEFLVSFYNNEISEKSEIFDDQFSVERPDGSNFTLKIRSTKLEDSAMYFCASQQGQIRYQETQYFGPGTRLLVL.

This clonotype was observed many times. CDR3: CASSPRTNQETQYF. CDR3 nucleotide sequence: TGTGCCAGCAGCCCCCGGACAAATCAAGAGACCCAGTACTTC. The chain links TRBV12-3 or TRBV12-4 to TRBJ2-5, with a possible D match to TRBD1 (5 bases). CDR3 length: 14 amino acids. V lost 6 bases, J lost 2 bases, and 13 bases lay in between.

The sample holds many counts of this clonotype. The gene calls are TRBV7-2 and TRBJ1-4; 8 positions agree with TRBD1. The CDR3 extends over 15 amino acids. V shed 5 bases and J 8 bases; nucleotides not matched to a gene: 10. Germline assignment: CDR1 SGHTA and CDR2 FQGNSA. The CDR3 DNA is TGTGCCAGCAGCCGCAGGGGGCTAGGGGACGAAAAACTGTTTTTT. Translated: CASSRRGLGDEKLFF.

The V call is TRBV11-3, the J call TRBJ2-3; D is possibly TRBD2 (5 bases). The V and J ends lost 6 bases and 0 bases respectively, with 10 bases between them. The CDR3 is 14 amino acids. Germline CDR1 and CDR2: SGHNT and YENEEA. CDR3 protein: CASREDSSTDTQYF. For the CDR3, the DNA is TGTGCCAGCAGAGAGGACTCTAGCACAGATACGCAGTATTTT.

This clonotype appeared once. A clone one base away is much larger, so this may be a read error. The chain uses TRBV18 and TRBJ1-5; the D is unclear. The CDR3 length is 12 residues. The ends were cut back, 10 bases at V and 2 bases at J, with 9 bases in the middle. Per the germline V gene, CDR1 is KGHSH and CDR2 is LQKENI. The CDR3 DNA reads as TGTGCCAACTCTGTTGGCAATCAGCCCCAGCATTTT. Its translation is CANSVGNQPQHF.

This clonotype was counted many times. This chain joins TRBV20-1 and TRBJ1-2; 7 nucleotides line up with TRBD1. With V trimmed by 0 bases and J by 3 bases, 4 bases remained unmatched. The CDR3 has 14 residues. Germline CDR1 and CDR2: DFQATT and SNEGSKA (reference sequence). The CDR3 nucleotides are TGCAGTGCTAGAGATCTTACAGGGGACTATGGCTACACCTTC. This gives the protein CSARDLTGDYGYTF.

This clonotype was recorded many times. The V call is TRBV7-2, the J call TRBJ2-5; D remains ambiguous. CDR1 and CDR2 (germline): SGHTA, FQGNSA. The CDR3 is 13 amino acids. Deletions cut 7 bases from V and 5 bases from J, with 14 bases between. The CDR3 DNA is TGTGCCAGCATGGACCAATTAGGGGAGACCCAGTACTTC. Translation: CASMDQLGETQYF.

The rearrangement joins TRBV6-2 or TRBV6-3 to TRBJ1-1; 8 bases align to TRBD1. The CDR3 contains 15 residues. Unmatched junction bases numbered 12, after V lost 6 bases and J lost 6 bases. Looked up from germline, CDR1 is MNHEY and CDR2 is SVGEGT. The CDR3 bases are TGTGCCAGCAGACAGACCTCGGCAGGGGGCTCTGAAGCTTTCTTT. This translates into CASRQTSAGGSEAFF.

In this sample, this clonotype turned up many times. V is TRBV7-2 and J is TRBJ2-2, with D tentatively TRBD2 (5 bases). CDR1 and CDR2 (germline): SGHTA, FQGNSA. CDR3 size: 13 residues. With 4 bases removed from V and 8 bases from J, the gap between germline ends came to 11 bases. In nucleotides, the CDR3 is TGTGCCAGCAGCTCAAATCGGGGAGGGGAGCTGTTTTTT. Translating gives CASSSNRGGELFF.

This clonotype was observed many times. The rearrangement links TRBV7-2 to TRBJ1-5, with D possibly being TRBD1 (5 bases). Trimming removed 0 bases at V and 4 bases at J, with 10 bases between. CDR1 is SGHTA and CDR2 is FQGNSA in the germline V gene. CDR3 length: 15 amino acids. CDR3 DNA: TGTGCCAGCAGCTTAGCAGTGCAGGGTAATCAGCCCCAGCATTTT. Protein product: CASSLAVQGNQPQHF. The entire variable domain, with the rest obtained from reference TRBV7-2 and TRBJ1-5, is as follows: GAGVSQSPSNKVTEKGKDVELRCDPISGHTALYWYRQSLGQGLEFLIYFQGNSAPDKSGLPSDRFSAERTGGSVSTLTIQRTQQEDSAVYLCASSLAVQGNQPQHFGDGTRLSIL.

At least ten counts were recorded for this clonotype. This chain uses TRBV28 with TRBJ1-1, with a possible D match to TRBD1 (6 bases). With 4 bases removed from V and 1 base from J, the gap between germline ends came to 13 bases. The germline V gene has CDR1 MDHEN and CDR2 SYDVKM. This CDR3 is 15 amino acids long. This CDR3 is CASSSRGTQNTEAFF. CDR3 DNA: TGTGCCAGCAGTTCTCGAGGGACACAGAACACTGAAGCTTTCTTT.

This clonotype was observed many times. This chain joins TRBV6-2 or TRBV6-3 and TRBJ2-6; TRBD1 aligns across 8 bases. Germline CDR1 is MNHEY and CDR2 is SVGEGT. The CDR3 spans 19 residues. J was trimmed by 1 base and V by 4 bases; bases with no gene match: 12. The CDR3 loop is CASSSPSGQGMSGANVLTF. Written as DNA, the CDR3 is TGTGCCAGCAGTTCCCCCTCCGGACAGGGAATGTCTGGGGCCAACGTCCTGACTTTC.

The J gene is TRBJ2-2, the V gene TRBV2, with D perhaps TRBD1 or TRBD2 (5 bases each). CDR1 and CDR2 from the germline V gene are SNHLY and FYNNEI. Trimming pared 8 bases from V and 7 bases from J, leaving 17 bases between. The CDR3 covers 14 residues. The chain's CDR3 is CASERERQGGELFF. The CDR3 region has the DNA TGTGCCAGCGAGAGGGAGCGCCAGGGCGGGGAGCTGTTTTTT.

The J gene is TRBJ1-1, the V gene TRBV13, with 7 bases matching TRBD1. Germline V gene sequence: CDR1 PRHDT, CDR2 FYEKMQ (reference sequence). Losses at the gene ends were 3 bases for V and 0 bases for J; bases not matched to a gene: 7. The CDR3 length is 16 residues. CDR3: CASSLSEGGVNTEAFF. CDR3 nucleotides: TGTGCCAGCAGCTTGTCGGAAGGGGGCGTGAACACTGAAGCTTTCTTT.

The genes are TRBV20-1 and TRBJ2-5; tentatively, D is TRBD2 (5 bases). Trimming cost V 3 bases and J 5 bases, with 10 bases left between them. The germline V gene encodes CDR1 DFQATT and CDR2 SNEGSKA (reference sequence). The length of the CDR3 is 12 residues. The CDR3 region is CSASPTMETQYF. The CDR3 DNA follows: TGCAGTGCTAGCCCGACTATGGAGACCCAGTACTTC.

This clonotype was picked up a small number of times. The chain is built from TRBV2 and TRBJ1-1; D not resolved. This CDR3 has 11 amino acids. Germline V gives CDR1 SNHLY, CDR2 FYNNEI. Trimming removed 7 bases at V and 8 bases at J, with 11 bases between. CDR3: CASKLVGEAFF. The CDR3, as DNA: TGTGCCAGCAAGCTGGTCGGGGAAGCTTTCTTT.

This clonotype has a count of ten or more. The rearrangement links TRBV23-1 to TRBJ2-5, with 7 bases identical to TRBD2. TRBV23-1 is classed as an ORF, of uncertain function. The CDR3 runs 16 residues. With 4 bases clipped from V and 7 bases from J, the junction kept 15 bases outside the gene matches. CDR3 amino acids: CASSPYPAGRCGTQYF. CDR3 nucleotide sequence: TGCGCCAGCAGTCCATACCCAGCGGGGAGGTGTGGGACCCAGTACTTC.

This clonotype was seen more than once but under ten times. The CDR3, as DNA: TGTGCCAGCAGCTTTGGCACATCCGCGGGGGGCGACACAGATACGCAGTATTTT. This gives the protein CASSFGTSAGGDTDTQYF. The J gene is TRBJ2-3, the V gene TRBV7-9; 8 bases match TRBD2. The CDR3 loop spans 18 amino acids. Looked up from germline, CDR1 is SEHNR and CDR2 is FQNEAQ (reference sequence). The J segment lost 2 bases and the V segment lost 3 bases, leaving 13 bases of the junction unmatched. Full variable domain (outside the CDR3, taken from reference TRBV7-9 and TRBJ2-3): DTGVSQNPRHKITKRGQNVTFRCDPISEHNRLYWYRQTLGQGPEFLTYFQNEAQLEKSRLLSDRFSAERPKGSFSTLEIQRTEQGDSAMYLCASSFGTSAGGDTDTQYFGPGTRLTVL.

In its sample, this clonotype was seen many times. CDR3 protein: CSASLLVGTDTQYF. The CDR3 DNA follows: TGCAGTGCTAGTCTCCTAGTTGGCACAGATACGCAGTATTTT. The rearrangement joins TRBV20-1 to TRBJ2-3; D not resolved. The CDR3 length is 14 residues. The V and J ends lost 3 bases and 1 base respectively, with 11 bases between them. The V gene's germline CDR1 is DFQATT and CDR2 SNEGSKA (reference sequence).

This chain connects TRBV2 to TRBJ2-2; D may be TRBD2 (6 bases). CDR1 is SNHLY and CDR2 is FYNNEI in the germline V gene. The CDR3 extends over 15 amino acids. V gave up 6 bases and J gave up 1 base, with 12 bases separating them. The chain's CDR3 is CASSRDLRNTGELFF. The CDR3, as DNA: TGTGCCAGCAGCCGGGACTTGAGGAACACCGGGGAGCTGTTTTTT.

The rearrangement uses TRBV20-1 and TRBJ2-7; 10 bases map to TRBD1. With 5 bases clipped from V and 5 bases from J, the junction kept 15 bases outside the gene matches. The CDR3 runs 16 residues. CDR1 and CDR2 (germline): DFQATT, SNEGSKA (reference sequence). DNA for the CDR3: TGCAGTGCTCTGGACCAAAGGGGACAGGGGTTAGACGAGCAGTACTTC. Translated, it gives CSALDQRGQGLDEQYF.

This clonotype was counted ten times or more. The rearrangement links TRBV6-5 to TRBJ1-1; D is undetermined. The length of the CDR3 is 15 residues. Trimming took off 0 bases at V and 2 bases at J, with 10 bases between the two ends. From germline, CDR1 is MNHEY and CDR2 SVGAGI. The chain's CDR3 is CASSYSGGGNTEAFF. CDR3 sequence (DNA): TGTGCCAGCAGTTACTCTGGTGGCGGCAACACTGAAGCTTTCTTT.